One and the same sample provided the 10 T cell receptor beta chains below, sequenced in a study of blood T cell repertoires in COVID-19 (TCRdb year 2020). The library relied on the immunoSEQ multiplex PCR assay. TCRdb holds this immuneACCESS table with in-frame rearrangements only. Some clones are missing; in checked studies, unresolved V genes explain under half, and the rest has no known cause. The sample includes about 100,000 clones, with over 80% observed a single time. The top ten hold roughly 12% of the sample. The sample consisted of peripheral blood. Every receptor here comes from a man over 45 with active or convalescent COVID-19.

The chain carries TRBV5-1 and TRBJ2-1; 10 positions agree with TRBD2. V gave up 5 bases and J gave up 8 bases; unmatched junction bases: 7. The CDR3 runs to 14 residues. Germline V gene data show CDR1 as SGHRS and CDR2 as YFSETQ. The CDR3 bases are TGCGCCAGCAGAAAGCTAGCGGGAGAAGATGAGCAGTTCTTC. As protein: CASRKLAGEDEQFF.

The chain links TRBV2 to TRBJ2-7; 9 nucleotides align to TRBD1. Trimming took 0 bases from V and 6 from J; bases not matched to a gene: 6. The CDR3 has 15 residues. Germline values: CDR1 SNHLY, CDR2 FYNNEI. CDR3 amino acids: CASSEAGTGSREQYF. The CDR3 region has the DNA TGTGCCAGCAGTGAAGCCGGGACAGGGTCCCGCGAGCAGTACTTC.

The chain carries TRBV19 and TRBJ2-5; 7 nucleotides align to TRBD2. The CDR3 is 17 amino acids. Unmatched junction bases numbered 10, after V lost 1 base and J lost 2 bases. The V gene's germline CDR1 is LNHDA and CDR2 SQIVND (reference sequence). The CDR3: CASSIGAAGRGQETQYF. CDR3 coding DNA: TGTGCCAGTAGTATAGGGGCGGCAGGGCGGGGGCAAGAGACCCAGTACTTC.

The CDR3 reads CASSLEVSLNQPQHF. The DNA for the CDR3 is TGTGCCAGCAGCTTAGAGGTTAGCCTCAATCAGCCCCAGCATTTT. The chain joins TRBV7-2 to TRBJ1-5, with no clear D. The CDR3 is 15 residues long. CDR1 and CDR2 from the germline V gene are SGHTA and FQGNSA. V was trimmed by 1 base and J by 3 bases, leaving 10 bases between them. Using reference TRBV7-2 and TRBJ1-5 for the parts outside the CDR3, the full variable domain is GAGVSQSPSNKVTEKGKDVELRCDPISGHTALYWYRQSLGQGLEFLIYFQGNSAPDKSGLPSDRFSAERTGGSVSTLTIQRTQQEDSAVYLCASSLEVSLNQPQHFGDGTRLSIL.

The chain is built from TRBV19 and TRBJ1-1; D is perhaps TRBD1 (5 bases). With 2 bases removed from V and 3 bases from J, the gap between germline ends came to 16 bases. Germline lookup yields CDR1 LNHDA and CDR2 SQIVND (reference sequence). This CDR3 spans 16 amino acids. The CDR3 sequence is CASSISGAGFHTEAFF. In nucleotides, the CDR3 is TGTGCCAGTAGTATAAGCGGGGCGGGTTTTCACACTGAAGCTTTCTTT.

DNA for the CDR3: TGTGCCAGCACCGATATAAGGGGCCACGAACGAAACACTGAAGCTTTCTTT. Its translation: CASTDIRGHERNTEAFF. This sequence joins TRBV9 and TRBJ1-1, with D possibly TRBD1 on 5 matching bases. Germline assignment: CDR1 SGDLS and CDR2 YYNGEE. Trimming pared 6 bases from V and 2 bases from J, leaving 23 bases between. The CDR3 loop spans 17 amino acids. Filled out from reference TRBV9 and TRBJ1-1, the complete variable domain reads DSGVTQTPKHLITATGQRVTLRCSPRSGDLSVYWYQQSLDQGLQFLIQYYNGEERAKGNILERFSAQQFPDLHSELNLSSLELGDSALYFCASTDIRGHERNTEAFFGQGTRLTVV.

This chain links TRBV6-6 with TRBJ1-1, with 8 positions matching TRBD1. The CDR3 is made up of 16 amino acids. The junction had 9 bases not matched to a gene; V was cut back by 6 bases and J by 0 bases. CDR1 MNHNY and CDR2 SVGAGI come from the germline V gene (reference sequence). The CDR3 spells CASSHKRTGLNTEAFF. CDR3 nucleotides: TGTGCCAGCAGCCACAAGAGGACAGGGCTGAACACTGAAGCTTTCTTT.

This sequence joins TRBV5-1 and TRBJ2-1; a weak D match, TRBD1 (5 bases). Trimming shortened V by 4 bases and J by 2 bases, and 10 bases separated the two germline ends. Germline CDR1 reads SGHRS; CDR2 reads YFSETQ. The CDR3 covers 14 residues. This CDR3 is CASSTGRAYNEQFF. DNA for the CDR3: TGCGCCAGCAGCACAGGTAGAGCCTACAATGAGCAGTTCTTC.

CDR3 sequence reads: CASSLDRANSPLHF. CDR3 DNA sequence: TGCGCCAGCAGCTTGGACAGGGCTAATTCACCCCTCCACTTT. This rearrangement joins TRBV5-1 to TRBJ1-6; D is perhaps TRBD1 (6 bases). In germline, CDR1 is SGHRS, CDR2 YFSETQ. Deletions cut 0 bases from V and 6 bases from J, with 7 bases between. There are 14 residues in the CDR3.

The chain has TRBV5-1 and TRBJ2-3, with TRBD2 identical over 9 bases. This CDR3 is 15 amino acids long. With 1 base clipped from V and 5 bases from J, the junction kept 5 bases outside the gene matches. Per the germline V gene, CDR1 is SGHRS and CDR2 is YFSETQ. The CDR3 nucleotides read TGCGCCAGCAGCTTGACTAGCGGGCAAGGAGATACGCAGTATTTT. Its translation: CASSLTSGQGDTQYF. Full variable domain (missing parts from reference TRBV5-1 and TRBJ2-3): KAGVTQTPRYLIKTRGQQVTLSCSPISGHRSVSWYQQTPGQGLQFLFEYFSETQRNKGNFPGRFSGRQFSNSRSEMNVSTLELGDSALYLCASSLTSGQGDTQYFGPGTRLTVL.